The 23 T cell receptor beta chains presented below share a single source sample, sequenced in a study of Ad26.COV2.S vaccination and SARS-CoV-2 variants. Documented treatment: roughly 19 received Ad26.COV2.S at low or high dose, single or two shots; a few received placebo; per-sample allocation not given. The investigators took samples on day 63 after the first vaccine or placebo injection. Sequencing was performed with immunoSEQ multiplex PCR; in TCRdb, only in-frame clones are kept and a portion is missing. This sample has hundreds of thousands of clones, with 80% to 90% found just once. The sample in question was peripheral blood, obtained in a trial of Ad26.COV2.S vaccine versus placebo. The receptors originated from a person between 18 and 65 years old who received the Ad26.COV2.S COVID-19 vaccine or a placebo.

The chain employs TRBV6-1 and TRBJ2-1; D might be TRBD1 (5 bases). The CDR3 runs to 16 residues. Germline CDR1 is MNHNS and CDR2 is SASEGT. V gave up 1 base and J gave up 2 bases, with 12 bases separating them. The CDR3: CASSEEIDSPYNEQFF. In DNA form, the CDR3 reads TGTGCCAGCAGTGAAGAAATAGACAGCCCCTACAATGAGCAGTTCTTC.

CDR3 bases: TGTGCCACCAGCAGGATCTCTAACTATGGCTACACCTTC. Protein: CATSRISNYGYTF. The rearrangement uses TRBV15 and TRBJ1-2; D not certain. V gave up 3 bases and J gave up 0 bases, with 5 bases separating them. This CDR3 has 13 amino acids. Germline values: CDR1 LNHNV, CDR2 YYDKDF (reference sequence).

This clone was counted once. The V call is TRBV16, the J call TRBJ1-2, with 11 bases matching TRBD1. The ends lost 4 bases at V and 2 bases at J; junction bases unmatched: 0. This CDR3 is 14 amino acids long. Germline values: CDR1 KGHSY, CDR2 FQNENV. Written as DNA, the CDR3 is TGTGCCAGCAGCCGGGACAGGGGGAACTATGGCTACACCTTC. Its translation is CASSRDRGNYGYTF. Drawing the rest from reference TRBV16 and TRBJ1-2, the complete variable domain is GEEVAQTPKHLVRGEGQKAKLYCAPIKGHSYVFWYQQVLKNEFKFLISFQNENVFDETGMPKERFSAKCLPNSPCSLEIQATKLEDSAVYFCASSRDRGNYGYTFGSGTRLTVV.

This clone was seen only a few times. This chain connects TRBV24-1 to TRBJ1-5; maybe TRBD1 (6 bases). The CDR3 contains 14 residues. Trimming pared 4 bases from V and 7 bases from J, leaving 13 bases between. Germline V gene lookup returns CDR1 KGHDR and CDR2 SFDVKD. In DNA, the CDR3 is TGTGCCACCAGTGAATCAGGGGCAGGGCAGCCCCAGCATTTT. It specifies CATSESGAGQPQHF.

The CDR3 coding sequence is TGCGCCAGCAGCCTTCAGCGGGAAGGCACCGGGGAGCTGTTTTTT. Protein: CASSLQREGTGELFF. The rearrangement joins TRBV5-1 to TRBJ2-2; 7 nucleotides line up with TRBD2. The V segment lost 4 bases and the J segment 4 bases; nucleotides outside the gene matches: 7. Germline V lookup: CDR1 SGHRS, CDR2 YFSETQ. The CDR3 has 15 amino acids.

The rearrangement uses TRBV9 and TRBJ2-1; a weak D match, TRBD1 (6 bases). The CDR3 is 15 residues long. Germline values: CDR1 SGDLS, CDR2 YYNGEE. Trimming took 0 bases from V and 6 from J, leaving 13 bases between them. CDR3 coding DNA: TGTGCCAGCAGCGTAGAGTACAGGGCGGGCAATGAGCAGTTCTTC. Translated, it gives CASSVEYRAGNEQFF.

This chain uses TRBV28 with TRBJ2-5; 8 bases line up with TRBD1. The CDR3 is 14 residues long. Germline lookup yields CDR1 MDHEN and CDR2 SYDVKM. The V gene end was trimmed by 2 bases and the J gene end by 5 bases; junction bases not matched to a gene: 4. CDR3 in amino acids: CASSLPGGEETQYF. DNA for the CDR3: TGTGCCAGCAGTTTACCAGGGGGCGAGGAGACCCAGTACTTC.

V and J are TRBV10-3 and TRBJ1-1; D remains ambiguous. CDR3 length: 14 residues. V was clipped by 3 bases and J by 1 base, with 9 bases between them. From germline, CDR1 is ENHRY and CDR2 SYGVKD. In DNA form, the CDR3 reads TGTGCCATCAGTGACGAGGTCCCGAACACTGAAGCTTTCTTT. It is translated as CAISDEVPNTEAFF.

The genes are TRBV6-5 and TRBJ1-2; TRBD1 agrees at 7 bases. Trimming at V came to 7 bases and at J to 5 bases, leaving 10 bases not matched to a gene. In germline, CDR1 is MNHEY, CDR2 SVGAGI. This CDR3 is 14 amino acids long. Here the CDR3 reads CASTYGGGGYGYTF. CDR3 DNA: TGTGCCAGCACCTATGGAGGGGGCGGGTATGGCTACACCTTC.

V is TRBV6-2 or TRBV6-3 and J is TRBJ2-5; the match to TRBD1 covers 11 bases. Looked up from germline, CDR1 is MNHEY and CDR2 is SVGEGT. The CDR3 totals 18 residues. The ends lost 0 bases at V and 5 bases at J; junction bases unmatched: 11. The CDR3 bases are TGTGCCAGCAGTTACTCCGGGCGGGACAGGGGGATTAGGGAGACCCAGTACTTC. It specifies CASSYSGRDRGIRETQYF.

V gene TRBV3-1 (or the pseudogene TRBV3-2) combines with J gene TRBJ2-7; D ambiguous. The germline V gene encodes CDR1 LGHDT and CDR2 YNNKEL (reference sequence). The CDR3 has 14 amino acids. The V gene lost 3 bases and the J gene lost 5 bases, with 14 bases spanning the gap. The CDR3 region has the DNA TGTGCCAGCAGCCAGCTCAGTAAGGTGCACGAGCAGTACTTC. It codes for CASSQLSKVHEQYF.

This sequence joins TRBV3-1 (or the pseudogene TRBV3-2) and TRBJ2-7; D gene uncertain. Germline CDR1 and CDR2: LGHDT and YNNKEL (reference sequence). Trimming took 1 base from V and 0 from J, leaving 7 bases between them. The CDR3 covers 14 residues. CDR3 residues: CASSQVGRSYEQYF. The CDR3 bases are TGTGCCAGCAGCCAAGTCGGCCGCTCCTACGAGCAGTACTTC.

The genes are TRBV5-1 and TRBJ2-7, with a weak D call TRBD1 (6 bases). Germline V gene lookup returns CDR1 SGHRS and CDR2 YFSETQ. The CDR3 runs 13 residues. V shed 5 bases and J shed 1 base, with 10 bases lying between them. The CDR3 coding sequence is TGCGCCAGCAGGCCGGACAGTTCCTACGAGCAGTACTTC. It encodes CASRPDSSYEQYF.

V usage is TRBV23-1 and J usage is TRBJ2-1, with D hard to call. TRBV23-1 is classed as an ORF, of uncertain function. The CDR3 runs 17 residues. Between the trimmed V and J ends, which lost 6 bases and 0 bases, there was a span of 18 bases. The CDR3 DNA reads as TGCGCCAGCAGCCGAAATCCCGCTAAGGGCTCCTACAATGAGCAGTTCTTC. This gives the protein CASSRNPAKGSYNEQFF.

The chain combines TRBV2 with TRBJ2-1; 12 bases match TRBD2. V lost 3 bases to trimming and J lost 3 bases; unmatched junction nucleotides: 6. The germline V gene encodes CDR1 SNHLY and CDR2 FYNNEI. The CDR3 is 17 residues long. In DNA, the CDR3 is TGTGCCAGCAGTGACCGCGGACTAGCGGGATTCTACAATGAGCAGTTCTTC. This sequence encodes CASSDRGLAGFYNEQFF. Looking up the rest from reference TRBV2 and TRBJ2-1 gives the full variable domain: EPEVTQTPSHQVTQMGQEVILRCVPISNHLYFYWYRQILGQKVEFLVSFYNNEISEKSEIFDDQFSVERPDGSNFTLKIRSTKLEDSAMYFCASSDRGLAGFYNEQFFGPGTRLTVL.

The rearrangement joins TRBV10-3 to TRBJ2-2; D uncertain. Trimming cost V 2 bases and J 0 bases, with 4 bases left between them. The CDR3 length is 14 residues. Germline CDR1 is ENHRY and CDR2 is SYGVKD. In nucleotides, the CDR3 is TGTGCCATCAGTGAGGGACCGAACACCGGGGAGCTGTTTTTT. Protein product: CAISEGPNTGELFF.

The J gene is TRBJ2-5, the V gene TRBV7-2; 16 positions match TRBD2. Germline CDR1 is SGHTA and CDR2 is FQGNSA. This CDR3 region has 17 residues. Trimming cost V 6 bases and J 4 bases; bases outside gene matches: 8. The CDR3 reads CASRLGTSGGAGETQYF. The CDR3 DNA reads TGTGCCAGCAGGCTAGGGACTAGCGGGGGGGCGGGAGAGACCCAGTACTTC.

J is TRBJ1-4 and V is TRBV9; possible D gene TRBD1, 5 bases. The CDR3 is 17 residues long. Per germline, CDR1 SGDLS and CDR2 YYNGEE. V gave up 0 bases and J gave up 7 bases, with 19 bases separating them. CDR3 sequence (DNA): TGTGCCAGCAGCGTAGAGGGGCCAGGGCTTTCGAGTGAAAAACTGTTTTTT. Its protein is CASSVEGPGLSSEKLFF.

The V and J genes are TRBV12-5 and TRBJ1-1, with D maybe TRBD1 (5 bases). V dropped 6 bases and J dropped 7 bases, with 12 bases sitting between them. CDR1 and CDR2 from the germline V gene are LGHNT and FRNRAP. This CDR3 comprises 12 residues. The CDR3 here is CASGPDSFEAFF. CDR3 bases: TGTGCTAGTGGACCCGACAGCTTTGAAGCTTTCTTT.

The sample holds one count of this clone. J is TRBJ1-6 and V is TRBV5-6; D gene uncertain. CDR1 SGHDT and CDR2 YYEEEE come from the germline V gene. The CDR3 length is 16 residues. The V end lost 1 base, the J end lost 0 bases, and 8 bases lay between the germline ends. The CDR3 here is CASSLNGISYNSPLHF. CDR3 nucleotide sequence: TGTGCCAGCAGCTTGAACGGGATCTCCTATAATTCACCCCTCCACTTT.

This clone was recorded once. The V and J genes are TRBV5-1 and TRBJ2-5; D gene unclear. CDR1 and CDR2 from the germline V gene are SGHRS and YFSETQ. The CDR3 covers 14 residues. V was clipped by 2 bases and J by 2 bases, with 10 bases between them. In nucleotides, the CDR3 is TGCGCCAGCAGCTTTGAGTGGAAACAAGAGACCCAGTACTTC. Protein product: CASSFEWKQETQYF.

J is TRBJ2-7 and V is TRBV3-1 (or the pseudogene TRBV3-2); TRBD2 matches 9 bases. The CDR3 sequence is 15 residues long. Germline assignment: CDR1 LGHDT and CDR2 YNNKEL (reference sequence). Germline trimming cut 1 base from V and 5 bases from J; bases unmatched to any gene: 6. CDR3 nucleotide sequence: TGTGCCAGCAGCCAAGTTCTAGCGGGATATCACGAGCAGTACTTC. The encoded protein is CASSQVLAGYHEQYF.

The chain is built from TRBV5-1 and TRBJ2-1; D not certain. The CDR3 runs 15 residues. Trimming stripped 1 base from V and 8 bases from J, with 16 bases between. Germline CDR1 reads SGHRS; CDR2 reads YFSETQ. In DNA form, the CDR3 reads TGCGCCAGCAGCTTGAGTCTGGCAGTGACGGATGAGCAGTTCTTC. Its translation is CASSLSLAVTDEQFF.